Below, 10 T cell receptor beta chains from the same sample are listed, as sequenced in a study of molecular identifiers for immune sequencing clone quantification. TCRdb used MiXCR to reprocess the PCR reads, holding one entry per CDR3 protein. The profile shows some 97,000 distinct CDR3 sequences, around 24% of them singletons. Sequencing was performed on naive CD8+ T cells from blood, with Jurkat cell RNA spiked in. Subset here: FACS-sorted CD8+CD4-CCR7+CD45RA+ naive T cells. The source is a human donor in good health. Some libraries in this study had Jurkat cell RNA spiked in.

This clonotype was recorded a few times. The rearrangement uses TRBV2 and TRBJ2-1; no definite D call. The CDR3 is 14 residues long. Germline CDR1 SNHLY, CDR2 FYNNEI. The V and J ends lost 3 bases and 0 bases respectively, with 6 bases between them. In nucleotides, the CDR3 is TGTGCCAGCAGTGATCCGGACTCCTACAATGAGCAGTTCTTC. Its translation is CASSDPDSYNEQFF.

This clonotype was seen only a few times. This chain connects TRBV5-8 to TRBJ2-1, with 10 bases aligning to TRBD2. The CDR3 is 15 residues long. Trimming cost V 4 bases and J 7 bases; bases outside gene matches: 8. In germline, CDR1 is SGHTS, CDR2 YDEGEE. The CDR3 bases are TGTGCCAGCAGCCCGGACGCTAGCGGGAGAAATGAGCAGTTCTTC. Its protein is CASSPDASGRNEQFF.

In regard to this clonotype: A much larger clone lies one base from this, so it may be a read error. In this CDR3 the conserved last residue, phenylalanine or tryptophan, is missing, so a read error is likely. The chain's CDR3 is CASSQVSGDTQYL. Here the CDR3 DNA reads TGCGCCAGCAGCCAAGTCTCCGGAGATACGCAGTATTTA. V is TRBV4-1 and J is TRBJ2-3; D ambiguous. The CDR3 runs 13 residues. The ends were cut back, 1 base at V and 5 bases at J, with 7 bases in the middle. Looked up from germline, CDR1 is MGHRA and CDR2 is YSYEKL.

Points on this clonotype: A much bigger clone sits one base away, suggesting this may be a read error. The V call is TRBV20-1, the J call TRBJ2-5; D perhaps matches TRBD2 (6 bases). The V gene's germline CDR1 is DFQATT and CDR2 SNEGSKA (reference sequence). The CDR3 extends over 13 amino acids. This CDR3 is CSAFNRGAGTQHF. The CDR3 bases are TGCAGTGCTTTTAACCGGGGTGCGGGGACCCAGCACTTC.

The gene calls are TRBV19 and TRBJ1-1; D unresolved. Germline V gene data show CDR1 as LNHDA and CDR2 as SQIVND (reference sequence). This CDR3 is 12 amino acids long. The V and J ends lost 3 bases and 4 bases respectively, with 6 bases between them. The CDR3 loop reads CASSMGFTEAFF. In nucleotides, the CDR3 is TGTGCCAGTAGTATGGGGTTCACTGAAGCTTTCTTT.

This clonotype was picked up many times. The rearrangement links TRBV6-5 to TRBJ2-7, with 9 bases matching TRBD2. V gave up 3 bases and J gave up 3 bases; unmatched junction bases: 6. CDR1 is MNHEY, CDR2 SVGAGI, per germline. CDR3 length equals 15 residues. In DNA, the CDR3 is TGTGCCAGCAGTTATCAGGGCGGGAGGGGCTACGAGCAGTACTTC. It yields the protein CASSYQGGRGYEQYF.

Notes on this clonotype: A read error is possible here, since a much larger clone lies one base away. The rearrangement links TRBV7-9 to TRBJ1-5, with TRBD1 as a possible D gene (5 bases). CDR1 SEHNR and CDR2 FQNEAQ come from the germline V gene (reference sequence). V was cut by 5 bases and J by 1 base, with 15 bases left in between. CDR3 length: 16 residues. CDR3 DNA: TGTGCCAGCAGCCTAGGGGCGGCTAGGAGCAATCAGCCCCAGCATTTT. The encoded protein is CASSLGAARSNQPQHF.

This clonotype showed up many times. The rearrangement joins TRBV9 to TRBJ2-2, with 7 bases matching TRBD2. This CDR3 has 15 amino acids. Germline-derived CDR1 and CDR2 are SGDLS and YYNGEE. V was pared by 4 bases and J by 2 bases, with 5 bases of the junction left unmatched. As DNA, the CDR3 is TGTGCCAGCAGCATCGGCGGGGGTAACACCGGGGAGCTGTTTTTT. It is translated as CASSIGGGNTGELFF. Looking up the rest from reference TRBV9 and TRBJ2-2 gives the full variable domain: DSGVTQTPKHLITATGQRVTLRCSPRSGDLSVYWYQQSLDQGLQFLIQYYNGEERAKGNILERFSAQQFPDLHSELNLSSLELGDSALYFCASSIGGGNTGELFFGEGSRLTVL.

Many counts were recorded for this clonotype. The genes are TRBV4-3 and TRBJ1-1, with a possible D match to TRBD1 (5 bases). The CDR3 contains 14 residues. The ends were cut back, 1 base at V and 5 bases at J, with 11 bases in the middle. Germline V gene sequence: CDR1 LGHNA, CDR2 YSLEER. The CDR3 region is CASSQVEGRTEAFF. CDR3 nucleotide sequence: TGCGCCAGCAGCCAAGTCGAGGGGCGAACTGAAGCTTTCTTT.

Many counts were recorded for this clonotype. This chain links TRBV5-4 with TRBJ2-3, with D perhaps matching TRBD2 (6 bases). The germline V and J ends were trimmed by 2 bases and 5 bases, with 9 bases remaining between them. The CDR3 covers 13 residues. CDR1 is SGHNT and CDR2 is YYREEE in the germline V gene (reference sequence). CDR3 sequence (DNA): TGTGCCAGCAGCTTACCGGGAGAAGATACGCAGTATTTT. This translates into CASSLPGEDTQYF.